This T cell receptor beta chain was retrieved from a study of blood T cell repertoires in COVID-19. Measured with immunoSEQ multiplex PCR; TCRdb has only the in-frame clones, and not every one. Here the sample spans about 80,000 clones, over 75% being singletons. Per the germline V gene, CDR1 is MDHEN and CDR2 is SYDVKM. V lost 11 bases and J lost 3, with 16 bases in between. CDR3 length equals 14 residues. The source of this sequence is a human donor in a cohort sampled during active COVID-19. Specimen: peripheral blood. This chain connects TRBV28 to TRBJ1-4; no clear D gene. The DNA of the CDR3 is TGTGCCCTATCTAGAGGCCAACCTAATGAAAAACTGTTTTTT. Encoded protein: CALSRGQPNEKLFF.